The entry below describes one TCR beta chain. This sample is drawn from a study of blood T cell repertoires in COVID-19. For the study at large: Acute and convalescent COVID-19 specimens originated in the United States, Italy and Spain. T cells, B-cell-depleted T cells, or PBMCs supplied cDNA or gDNA.

Under the authors' procedure: Estimates of nucleated cell counts were drawn from the amplification of reference gene primers. Data came from immunoSEQ multiplex PCR; TCRdb stores just in-frame clones and leaves some out. The DNA gave D and trimming, while V, J and clone size come from that table. The top ten clones hold about 4.1% of a sample with over 100,000 clones, around three quarters of them seen once. Sequenced material: peripheral blood. This receptor was identified in a human donor in a cohort sampled during active or convalescent COVID-19.

The CDR3, as DNA: TGTGCCAGCAGTGAGGCCCGGACAGGGGGGAATTCTCAGCAGTACTTC. Translating gives CASSEARTGGNSQQYF. The chain employs TRBV2 and TRBJ2-7; TRBD1 aligns across 10 bases. V gave up 3 bases and J gave up 8 bases; unmatched junction bases: 13. CDR1 SNHLY and CDR2 FYNNEI come from the germline V gene. CDR3 size: 16 residues. The whole variable domain, filled in from reference TRBV2 and TRBJ2-7, reads EPEVTQTPSHQVTQMGQEVILRCVPISNHLYFYWYRQILGQKVEFLVSFYNNEISEKSEIFDDQFSVERPDGSNFTLKIRSTKLEDSAMYFCASSEARTGGNSQQYFGPGTRLTVT.